This T cell receptor beta chain came from a study of blood T cells in healthy people across ages. Notes on the study in general: Naive T cell percentage showed a strong correlation with TCR beta diversity. Higher diversity, along with more naive CD4+ cells, distinguished long-lived donors from aged donors.

A J-beta primer mix and a sample-barcoded 5' primer were used in a second PCR of about 7 to 12 cycles. TCRdb re-analysed the 5' RACE reads in MiXCR, keeping a single row per CDR3 protein. The sample records about 640,000 distinct CDR3 sequences, about 54% being singletons. With 4 bases clipped from V and 2 bases from J, the junction kept 4 bases outside the gene matches. Looked up from germline, CDR1 is SGDLS and CDR2 is YYNGEE. CDR3 length equals 15 residues. For this clonotype: The antigen is not known.

The sample was blood. This chain uses TRBV9 with TRBJ2-3, with 10 bases that match TRBD2. This receptor was taken from a man in his sixties in good health. In nucleotides, the CDR3 is TGTGCCAGCAGCATTAGCGGGGGGATCACAGATACGCAGTATTTT. Its protein product is CASSISGGITDTQYF.